The 9 T cell receptor beta chains below all came from one sample that was sequenced in a study of cytotoxic CD8 clonotypes in ibrutinib-treated CLL. TCRdb's copy holds only in-frame clones and misses some; the assay was immunoSEQ multiplex PCR. The sample records some 200,000 clones, more than 70% being singletons. The starting material was PBMCs, obtained after 12 months of ibrutinib treatment. The origin of the receptors is a human donor with chronic lymphocytic leukemia.

The chain links TRBV7-2 to TRBJ1-1; no reliable D call. The CDR3 runs 14 residues. Germline-derived CDR1 and CDR2 are SGHTA and FQGNSA. V was clipped by 4 bases and J by 6 bases, with 15 bases between them. The CDR3 reads CASSSYPGGAEAFF. CDR3 coding DNA: TGTGCCAGCAGCTCCTACCCGGGCGGGGCTGAAGCTTTCTTT.

This chain connects TRBV5-4 to TRBJ2-7; 8 bases agree with TRBD1. V was pared by 4 bases and J by 4 bases, with 10 bases of the junction left unmatched. Germline V gene sequence: CDR1 SGHNT, CDR2 YYREEE (reference sequence). This CDR3 contains 15 residues. CDR3 region: CASSPRTGKDYEQYF. The CDR3 DNA sequence: TGTGCCAGCAGCCCCAGGACAGGGAAAGATTACGAGCAGTACTTC.

The CDR3 region is CASSASGTGGTDTQYF. The CDR3 DNA sequence: TGCGCCAGCAGCGCCTCCGGGACAGGGGGCACAGATACGCAGTATTTT. The chain combines TRBV5-1 with TRBJ2-3, with 10 bases that match TRBD1. This CDR3 contains 16 residues. Germline CDR1 reads SGHRS; CDR2 reads YFSETQ. V shed 4 bases, J shed 1 base, and the junction held 6 bases outside the gene matches.

The CDR3 sequence: CACLGGQGSYGYTF. The CDR3 DNA sequence: TGTGCCTGCCTAGGGGGCCAGGGCTCCTATGGCTACACCTTC. V and J are TRBV30 and TRBJ1-2; 7 positions agree with TRBD1. V gave up 6 bases and J gave up 4 bases; unmatched junction bases: 11. This CDR3 contains 14 residues. Germline lookup yields CDR1 GTSNPN and CDR2 SVGIG (reference sequence). Combining the CDR3 with reference TRBV30 and TRBJ1-2 gives the whole variable domain SQTIHQWPATLVQPVGSPLSLECTVEGTSNPNLYWYRQAAGRGLQLLFYSVGIGQISSEVPQNLSASRPQDRQFILSSKKLLLSDSGFYLCACLGGQGSYGYTFGSGTRLTVV.

This clone has only a few counts. This chain joins TRBV30 and TRBJ1-5, with D unresolved. Trimming removed 0 bases at V and 1 base at J, with 7 bases between. Germline V gene sequence: CDR1 GTSNPN, CDR2 SVGIG (reference sequence). The length of the CDR3 is 14 residues. CDR3 sequence (DNA): TGTGCCTGGAGTGTGCGGGCGAGCAATCAGCCCCAGCATTTT. Its translation is CAWSVRASNQPQHF.

The chain couples TRBV18 to TRBJ2-3, with 8 bases that match TRBD2. The ends lost 6 bases at V and 2 bases at J; junction bases unmatched: 7. This CDR3 spans 15 amino acids. CDR1 and CDR2 (germline): KGHSH, LQKENI. CDR3 sequence (DNA): TGTGCCAGCTCTCGTACTAGCGGATCCACAGATACGCAGTATTTT. Translated, it gives CASSRTSGSTDTQYF.

The chain couples TRBV15 to TRBJ2-3, with a possible D match to TRBD2 (6 bases). The CDR3 totals 15 residues. V was pared by 9 bases and J by 0 bases, with 16 bases between. Germline-derived CDR1 and CDR2 are LNHNV and YYDKDF (reference sequence). The CDR3 reads CATTPGSTSTDTQYF. As DNA, the CDR3 is TGTGCCACAACACCCGGGAGTACTAGCACAGATACGCAGTATTTT.

This sequence joins TRBV2 and TRBJ1-3; D is ambiguous. Trimming removed 6 bases at V and 0 bases at J, with 12 bases between. The CDR3 runs 15 residues. The germline CDR1 and CDR2 sequences are SNHLY and FYNNEI. The CDR3: CASSSTGDSGNTIYF. CDR3 coding DNA: TGTGCCAGCAGCTCTACGGGAGACTCTGGAAACACCATATATTTT.

This clone appeared once. This chain connects TRBV23-1 to TRBJ1-5; D may be TRBD1 (6 bases). TRBV23-1 belongs to the ORF category, with a function that is uncertain. The V gene lost 0 bases and the J gene lost 6 bases, with 18 bases spanning the gap. CDR3 length: 17 amino acids. This CDR3 reads CASSQSVVWGASQPQHF. In DNA form, the CDR3 reads TGCGCCAGCAGTCAATCGGTAGTGTGGGGGGCAAGTCAGCCCCAGCATTTT.